This T cell receptor beta chain was recovered during a study of T cell clones after liver transplantation. The overall study: TCRbeta sequencing after a pre-transplant mixed lymphocyte reaction identified graft-donor-reactive clones, later tracked in post-transplant blood. Three of eight recipients were HCV-positive; others had non-autoimmune, non-viral indications.

Looked up from germline, CDR1 is MNHNS and CDR2 is SASEGT. Trimming removed 8 bases from V and 7 bases from J; junction bases left unmatched: 7. This CDR3 spans 13 amino acids. Produced via immunoSEQ multiplex PCR; TCRdb's table is partial and in-frame only. The sample holds about 75,000 clones, roughly 90% seen once. Thawed unstimulated PBMCs were FACS-sorted by CD3, CD4 and CD8 into two populations. Specimen: CD4+ T cells from blood, collected before liver transplant. The rearrangement uses TRBV6-1 and TRBJ2-1; 8 bases are a match to TRBD2. This receptor was obtained from a human donor who received a liver transplant. The CDR3 DNA reads TGTGCCAGCTCGGGACTAGGCGTTAATGAGCAGTTCTTC. Amino acids: CASSGLGVNEQFF.